Listed below are T cell receptor beta chains from one sample, sequenced in a study of tumor and adjacent non-tumor tissue in lung cancer. TCRdb re-called the multiplex PCR reads with MiXCR, one entry per CDR3 protein. The sample has 75,000 to 80,000 distinct CDR3 sequences; roughly 76% are singletons. The sequenced sample consisted of lung tumor tissue. All receptors come from a woman aged 45-59 years with non-small cell lung cancer. Both conserved end residues are part of each CDR3. D genes are given only for firm matches. The size entry is marked missing in some rows and otherwise reads once, few, many or a size class.

abundance	v_gene	d_gene	j_gene	CDR3aa	CDR3nt
NA	TRBV29-1	NA	TRBJ2-7	CSVDGRGIEKQYF	TGCAGCGTTGATGGTAGGGGGATAGAGAAGCAGTATTTC
NA	TRBV20-1	TRBD1	TRBJ1-6	CSDGETGGYSPLHF	TGCAGTGATGGAGAAACAGGGGGTTATTCACCCCTCCACTTT
NA	TRBV20-1	NA	TRBJ1-1	CSASPANLHTEAFF	TGCAGTGCTTCACCTGCCAACTTGCACACTGAAGCTTTCTTC
NA	TRBV28	TRBD1	TRBJ1-2	CASSLSGQGHGDTF	TGTGCCAGCAGCCTCTCGGGACAGGGCCATGGCGACACCTTC
once	TRBV20-1	NA	TRBJ1-5	CSAGVLGGNHPQHF	TGCAGTGCTGGAGTGTTGGGGGGCAATCACCCCCAGCATTTT
NA	TRBV5-1	NA	TRBJ2-2	CASSMVYGGPTGELFF	TGTGCCAGCAGCATGGTTTATGGTGGCCCCACCGGGGAGCTGTTTTTT
NA	TRBV20-1	NA	TRBJ2-7	CSARDRWGSKYEQYF	TGCAGTGCTAGAGATCGATGGGGGAGTAAGTACGAGCAGTACTTC
NA	TRBV12-3/TRBV12-4	NA	TRBJ2-7	CASNLIGGPYEQYF	TGTGCCAGCAATTTAATTGGGGGACCCTACGAGCAATACTTC
NA	TRBV29-1	NA	TRBJ2-2	CSVGTCGKTGELFF	TGCAGCGTGGGGACTTGCGGCAAGACCGGGGAGCTGTTTTTT
NA	TRBV6-5	NA	TRBJ2-3	CASNYRGPGLVGRIDTQYF	TGTGCCAGCAATTACAGGGGGCCGGGACTAGTGGGAAGAATAGATACGCAGTATTTT
NA	TRBV6-5	NA	TRBJ1-1	CASCYREYTQAFF	TGTGCCAGCTGTTACCGGGAATACACTCAAGCTTTCTTT
NA	TRBV4-3	NA	TRBJ2-5	CASSLDMDFQETQYF	TGCGCCAGCAGCCTAGATATGGACTTCCAAGAGACCCAGTACTTC
NA	TRBV28	TRBD1	TRBJ1-6	CASSYYRGLDSPLHF	TGTGCCAGCAGTTACTACAGGGGGCTAGATTCACCCCTCCACTTT
NA	TRBV12-3/TRBV12-4	NA	TRBJ1-1	CTSSLGMGVNTEAFF	TGTACCAGCAGTTTGGGTATGGGGGTGAACACTGAAGCTTTCTTT
NA	TRBV6-5	NA	TRBJ2-7	CASSLNCASGSYEQYF	NA
once	TRBV6-2/TRBV6-3	TRBD2	TRBJ2-3	CASRLSPSISGRATDTQYF	TGTGCCAGTAGACTCTCTCCCTCTATTAGCGGGAGAGCCACAGATACGCAGTATTTT
NA	TRBV6-1	NA	TRBJ2-3	CASTEARQAPGPQYF	TGTGCCAGCACTGAAGCTCGTCAGGCCCCAGGGCCCCAGTATTTT
NA	TRBV11-2	NA	TRBJ1-2	CASSLSLWTGCTF	TGTGCCAGCAGCTTATCTCTGTGGACCGGCTGCACCTTC
NA	TRBV25-1	NA	TRBJ2-1	CASSPPRECIGYNEHFF	TGTGCCAGCAGTCCACCACGGGAGTGTATTGGGTACAATGAGCATTTCTTC
NA	TRBV6-2/TRBV6-3	TRBD1	TRBJ2-5	CASRRQGQVTQYF	TGTGCCAGCAGACGACAGGGGCAAGTGACCCAGTACTTC
NA	TRBV20-1	NA	TRBJ2-7	CIVRAPGGRVYEQYF	TGCATTGTTAGAGCGCCGGGGGGCAGGGTTTATGAGCAGTACTTC
NA	TRBV6-2/TRBV6-3	NA	TRBJ2-4	CESGGQHLNIQYF	TGTGAAAGCGGAGGACAGCACCTAAACATTCAGTACTTC
NA	TRBV20-1	NA	TRBJ2-5	CTASISQETQYF	TGTACTGCTAGTATCTCCCAAGAGACCCAGTACTTC
NA	TRBV20-1	NA	TRBJ2-5	CSASGGCLRETQYF	TGCAGTGCTTCAGGAGGATGTTTAAGAGAGACCCAGTACTTC
NA	TRBV20-1	NA	TRBJ1-2	CSARAPFQGSGITF	TGCAGTGCTAGAGCCCCTTTTCAGGGCTCTGGGATCACCTTC
NA	TRBV11-2	NA	TRBJ2-1	CASSSSPMGGLF	TGTGCCAGCAGCTCTAGCCCCATGGGTGGCCTCTTC
few	TRBV4-3	NA	TRBJ1-5	CASIQILYQPQHF	TGCGCCAGCATCCAAATCCTCTATCAGCCCCAGCATTTT
once	TRBV29-1	TRBD2	TRBJ2-1	CGVAGPGLTGGGEQFF	TGCGGCGTTGCCGGCCCGGGACTAACGGGAGGCGGTGAGCAGTTCTTC
many	TRBV12-3/TRBV12-4	TRBD1	TRBJ1-6	CASTRGPNSPLHF	TGTGCCAGCACTAGGGGGCCCAATTCACCCCTCCACTTT
once	TRBV6-2/TRBV6-3	TRBD1	TRBJ1-1	CASSYSGTGATESFF	TGTGCCAGCAGTTACTCGGGAACAGGGGCCACTGAATCTTTCTTT
NA	TRBV9	NA	TRBJ2-1	CASSVDRVRDDEQFF	TGTGCCAGCAGCGTAGACCGGGTCCGTGACGATGAGCAGTTCTTC
NA	TRBV30	NA	TRBJ2-7	CAWRWGGAENEQYF	TGTGCCTGGAGATGGGGGGGGGCTGAAAACGAGCAGTACTTC
once	TRBV6-2/TRBV6-3	NA	TRBJ1-6	CASGTGPRFSPLHF	TGTGCCAGCGGAACCGGGCCAAGGTTTTCACCCCTCCACTTT
once	TRBV20-1	NA	TRBJ1-5	CSARVPTGFGNQPHHF	TGCAGTGCTAGAGTCCCTACAGGGTTCGGCAATCAGCCCCATCATTTT
medium-sized	TRBV29-1	TRBD1	TRBJ1-1	CSVGEGAGTEAFF	TGCAGCGTTGGGGAGGGGGCAGGAACTGAAGCTTTCTTT
NA	TRBV29-1	NA	TRBJ2-6	CSVDISGANVMTF	TGCAGCGTTGATATCTCTGGGGCCAACGTCATGACTTTC
many	TRBV6-5	TRBD2	TRBJ2-7	CASSLNWASGSYEQYF	TGTGCCAGCAGCCTGAATTGGGCTAGCGGGAGCTACGAGCAGTACTTC
once	TRBV7-2	TRBD2	TRBJ2-5	CASNISGREYF	TGTGCCAGCAACATTAGCGGGAGGGAATACTTC
NA	TRBV20-1	NA	TRBJ2-7	CSARRPGDYYEPYF	TGCAGTGCTAGGCGACCAGGTGATTACTACGAACCGTACTTC
NA	TRBV12-3/TRBV12-4	NA	TRBJ2-7	CAGSSGEGERPYEQYF	TGTGCCGGCAGCTCAGGTGAAGGGGAGCGACCCTACGAGCAGTACTTC
NA	TRBV12-3/TRBV12-4	NA	TRBJ2-5	CTSSLMSGAAQETHYF	TGTACCAGCAGCTTAATGTCAGGGGCCGCGCAAGAGACCCACTACTTC
few	TRBV29-1	NA	TRBJ2-1	CSVELYVVYNQQFF	TGCAGCGTTGAACTCTACGTGGTCTACAATCAGCAGTTCTTC
few	TRBV11-2	NA	TRBJ1-5	CASSEDRNQPQYF	TGTGCCAGCAGCGAAGACAGGAACCAGCCCCAATACTTT
once	TRBV6-1	TRBD1	TRBJ1-6	CASSEAPGTVYSPLHF	TGTGCCAGCAGCGAAGCGCCAGGGACAGTTTATTCACCCCTCCACTTT
NA	TRBV29-1	NA	TRBJ2-1	CSVEDIAYNEHFF	TGCAGCGTTGAGGATATCGCGTACAATGAGCACTTCTTC
once	TRBV11-2	NA	TRBJ2-1	CASNPSRYEQFF	TGTGCCAGCAACCCCTCCCGATATGAACAGTTCTTC
NA	TRBV6-1	TRBD2	TRBJ2-3	CASIPLSGNPDTQYF	TGTGCCAGCATACCACTTAGCGGGAATCCAGATACGCAGTATTTT
NA	TRBV7-9	NA	TRBJ1-2	CASSLEQGNYDYTF	TGTGCCAGCAGCTTAGAACAGGGAAACTATGACTACACCTTC
NA	TRBV20-1	TRBD2	TRBJ2-1	CSTRNQLGGNEQFF	TGCAGTACTAGAAATCAACTGGGGGGGAATGAACAGTTCTTC
NA	TRBV11-1	NA	TRBJ2-1	CASQSGVGDEQFF	TGTGCCAGCCAGTCTGGGGTGGGGGATGAGCAGTTCTTC
NA	TRBV12-3/TRBV12-4	TRBD2	TRBJ2-3	CASSLGLAGRRDTRYF	TGTGCCAGCAGTTTGGGACTAGCAGGCCGGAGGGATACGCGGTATTTT
NA	TRBV12-3/TRBV12-4	NA	TRBJ2-3	CANGLVTLSTDTQYF	TGTGCCAACGGTTTAGTGACACTAAGCACAGATACGCAGTATTTT
NA	TRBV5-4	NA	TRBJ1-2	CASSIDSNYAYTF	TGTGCCAGCAGCATCGACAGCAACTATGCCTACACCTTC
NA	TRBV6-2/TRBV6-3	NA	TRBJ2-5	CASRNSSLETQYF	TGTGCCAGCAGGAACAGTAGTTTGGAGACCCAGTACTTC